This is a list of T cell receptor beta chains from one sample in a study of human CD8 memory T cell subsets. TCRdb re-analyzed the 5' RACE reads; it lists each CDR3 protein once, without DNA. The clone table shows roughly 7,000 distinct CDR3 sequences, with the ten largest holding around 25%. Sequenced: CD8+ stem-like memory T cells (TSCM and TCM) sorted from PBMCs. These receptors all come from a human donor in good health. The CDR3 runs from the conserved cysteine through the conserved F or W. A clone size is listed for some rows: how often the clone was seen (once, few, many), or a class if it is expanded.

V	J	size	CDR3
TRBV28	TRBJ2-1	medium-sized	CASRPYTGGQFF
TRBV29-1	TRBJ1-2	medium-sized	CSVEDPPPGVGYTF
TRBV5-1	TRBJ2-7	.	CASSLKLTYEQYF
TRBV20-1	TRBJ2-3	.	CSASGTPTDTQYF
TRBV20-1	TRBJ2-4	medium-sized	CSALHWERGNIQYF
TRBV7-9	TRBJ1-1	.	CASSFVDSNTEAFF
TRBV30	TRBJ2-1	.	CAWSVRLRSYNEQFF
TRBV12-3/TRBV12-4	TRBJ2-1	.	CASTSSGGSSYNEQFF
TRBV7-9	TRBJ2-1	.	CASSSQEDEQFF
TRBV3-1	TRBJ2-7	.	CASSQDRGRFTDEQYF
TRBV7-7	TRBJ2-1	.	CASSSSTSGKNNEQFF
TRBV29-1	TRBJ2-7	.	CSVVPGLSYEQYF
TRBV20-1	TRBJ2-7	.	CSGQLAGAPYEQYF
TRBV27	TRBJ2-1	.	CASSFSGSQNEQFF
TRBV5-1	TRBJ2-1	.	CASSLYLQSALNEQFF
TRBV9	TRBJ1-1	.	CASSIGTGENTEAFF
TRBV28	TRBJ2-3	large	CASSFLAGTDTQYF
TRBV10-3	TRBJ2-5	medium-sized	CAISDVNYQQETQYF
TRBV6-6	TRBJ2-3	.	CASSYPTGTGEDTQYF
TRBV7-2	TRBJ2-1	.	CASSLASTPLYNEQFF